This section outlines one T cell receptor (beta chain) sequence together with its context. CDR3 size: 12 residues. Sequencing was performed with immunoSEQ multiplex PCR; in TCRdb, only in-frame clones are kept and a portion is missing. The table shows around 77,000 clones, with around four fifths occurring only once. This specimen comes from a study of OX40 agonist ivuxolimab in advanced cancers. Sample: CD4+ or CD8+ T cells sorted from blood, taken in a trial of the OX40 agonist ivuxolimab. The sequence was obtained from an adult with an advanced solid tumor such as melanoma, head and neck, liver or kidney cancer. This chain joins TRBV12-1 and TRBJ2-7. TRBV12-1 is a known pseudogene. CDR3 sequence: CASSLLGYEQYF. The DNA for the CDR3 is TGTGCCAGCAGTTTACTTGGGTACGAGCAGTACTTC.